This T cell receptor beta chain was recovered during a study of shared clonotypes between healthy human individuals. A CD45RA+ naive subset and a CD45RA-negative memory subset were split from CD4+ cells. Several immunoSEQ plates received, in even portions, the genomic DNA of each subset. The table came from immunoSEQ multiplex PCR; TCRdb's copy has only in-frame clones and leaves some out. The sample consists of around 1.1 million clones, around 77% of them appearing once. The V gene lost 1 base and the J gene lost 6 bases, with 11 bases spanning the gap. This CDR3 comprises 14 residues. Germline CDR1 and CDR2: SEHNR and FQNEAQ (reference sequence). This clone was counted many times.

The chain is built from TRBV7-9 and TRBJ2-3; D is possibly TRBD2 (5 bases). This receptor was taken from a man younger than 35 in good health. Some clones in this sample may be carry-over from other donors' samples. Material: memory CD4+ T cells from PBMCs. The sample's subset: CD45RA-negative fraction. Here the CDR3 DNA reads TGTGCCAGCAGCTTAGTGTCCGGACTTGATACGCAGTATTTT. Translating gives CASSLVSGLDTQYF. Full variable domain (outside the CDR3, taken from reference TRBV7-9 and TRBJ2-3): DTGVSQNPRHKITKRGQNVTFRCDPISEHNRLYWYRQTLGQGPEFLTYFQNEAQLEKSRLLSDRFSAERPKGSFSTLEIQRTEQGDSAMYLCASSLVSGLDTQYFGPGTRLTVL.